The rows below give T cell receptor beta chains drawn from one sample of a study of T cell responses to AZD1222 COVID-19 vaccine. The protocol was immunoSEQ multiplex PCR, while the TCRdb copy is restricted to in-frame clones and leaves out a portion. The repertoire holds about 160,000 clones, with over 75% as singletons. Sequenced here: peripheral blood, sampled on day 0 of AZD1222 vaccination. The source of these receptors is an adult in good health. CDR3s include the opening cysteine and the closing phenylalanine or tryptophan.

CDR3 length: 18
J gene: TRBJ2-6
V gene: TRBV6-2/TRBV6-3
CDR3 protein: CASSPAAGAVSGANVLTF

CDR3 length: 14
J gene: TRBJ1-1
V gene: TRBV5-4
CDR3 protein: CASSWGPGAFEAFF

CDR3 length: 14
J gene: TRBJ2-7
V gene: TRBV25-1
CDR3 protein: CASSIGGGSYEQYF

CDR3 length: 16
J gene: TRBJ1-3
V gene: TRBV5-5
CDR3 protein: CASSLATGADGNTIYF

CDR3 length: 14
J gene: TRBJ2-2
V gene: TRBV6-5
CDR3 protein: CASRGQANTGELFF

CDR3 length: 15
J gene: TRBJ1-4
V gene: TRBV18
CDR3 protein: CASSRGQGTNEKLFF

CDR3 length: 11
J gene: TRBJ1-1
V gene: TRBV6-5
CDR3 protein: CASRGSAEAFF

CDR3 length: 12
J gene: TRBJ2-5
V gene: TRBV10-1
CDR3 protein: CASSGPRETQYF

CDR3 length: 15
J gene: TRBJ1-2
V gene: TRBV3-1/TRBV3-2
CDR3 protein: CASSQEAVFNYGYTF

CDR3 length: 14
J gene: TRBJ2-5
V gene: TRBV7-3
CDR3 protein: CASSLAGMGETQYF

CDR3 length: 13
J gene: TRBJ2-5
V gene: TRBV7-7
CDR3 protein: CASSLTGPETQYF